Sequencing of this TCR beta chain was carried out in a study of siplizumab effects on memory and regulatory T cells. Generated by immunoSEQ multiplex PCR, the TCRdb table keeps only in-frame clones and is missing some. The table shows some 100,000 clones, with more than 85% occurring only once. Germline trimming cut 4 bases from V and 5 bases from J; bases unmatched to any gene: 7. This CDR3 contains 15 residues. CDR1 and CDR2 (germline): MNHNY, SVGAGI (reference sequence). Sequenced sample: CD8+ T cells sorted from blood. The chain carries TRBV6-6 and TRBJ2-3, with 9 bases that match TRBD2. The source is a human donor in good health. CDR3 residues: CASSWLAGRIDTQYF. The CDR3 DNA reads as TGTGCCAGCAGTTGGCTAGCGGGAAGGATAGATACGCAGTATTTT.